There are many counts of the clone carrying this TCR beta chain. What it recognizes is unknown. The entry originates in a study of T cells in Graves' hyperthyroidism and ophthalmopathy. Study observations and caveats: The model foresaw ophthalmopathy a median around 6 months prior to onset. Appearing also in blood were most of the thyroid clonotypes expanded above 0.001.

Stable hyperthyroidism: no ophthalmopathy progression over 18 months of follow-up. Clinical symptoms, serum thyroxine and TRAb, thyroid ultrasound and orbital computed tomography together formed the diagnostic basis. The CDR3 consists of 16 residues. V gave up 2 bases and J gave up 6 bases; unmatched junction bases: 9. The V gene's germline CDR1 is MNHEY and CDR2 SVGEGT. Amplification of TCR beta CDR3 regions used RNA as the template. TCR CDR3 underwent first-round RT-PCR with the HTBI primer set. Via MiXCR, TCRdb re-called the multiplex PCR reads, giving one row per CDR3 protein. The sample contains 500,000 to 750,000 distinct CDR3 sequences, 15% to 18% of which appear only once.

The sequenced sample consisted of blood. The chain joins TRBV6-2 or TRBV6-3 to TRBJ2-3; 9 nucleotides agree with TRBD2. The clonotype was recovered from a woman aged 25 to 39 with Graves' hyperthyroidism. The DNA of the CDR3 is TGTGCCAGCAGTTACGTTGGTCCTAGCGGGATGGATACGCAGTATTTT. Its translation: CASSYVGPSGMDTQYF.